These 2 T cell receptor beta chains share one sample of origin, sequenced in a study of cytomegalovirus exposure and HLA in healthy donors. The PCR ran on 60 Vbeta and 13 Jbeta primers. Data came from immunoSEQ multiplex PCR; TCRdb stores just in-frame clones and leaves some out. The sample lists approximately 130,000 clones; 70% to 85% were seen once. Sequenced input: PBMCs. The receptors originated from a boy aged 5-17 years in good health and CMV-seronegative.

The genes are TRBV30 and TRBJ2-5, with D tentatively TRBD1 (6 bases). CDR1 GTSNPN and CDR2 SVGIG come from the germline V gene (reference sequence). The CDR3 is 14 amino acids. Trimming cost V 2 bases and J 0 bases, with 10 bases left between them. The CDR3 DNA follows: TGTGCCTGGAGTCTTGGACAGAACCAAGAGACCCAGTACTTC. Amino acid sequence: CAWSLGQNQETQYF.

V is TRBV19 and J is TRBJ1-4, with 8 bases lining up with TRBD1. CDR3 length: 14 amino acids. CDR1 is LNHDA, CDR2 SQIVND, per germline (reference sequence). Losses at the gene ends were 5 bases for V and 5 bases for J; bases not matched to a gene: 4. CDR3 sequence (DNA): TGTGCCAGTAGTCGGACAGGGATAAATGAAAAACTGTTTTTT. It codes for CASSRTGINEKLFF.